A single sample is the source of the 19 T cell receptor beta chains below, sequenced in a study of T cells in Graves' hyperthyroidism and ophthalmopathy. RNA transcripts yielded amplified TCR beta CDR3 regions. The HTBI set primed first-round TCR CDR3 RT-PCR. Via MiXCR, TCRdb re-called the multiplex PCR reads, giving one row per CDR3 protein. Here the sample spans some 650,000 distinct CDR3 sequences, more than 15% being singletons. Specimen: blood. The receptors here all came from a woman in her 40s with Graves' ophthalmopathy.

Ten or more counts support this clonotype. The CDR3 loop is CSKPGLADNEQFF. The CDR3 DNA sequence: TGCAGTAAACCGGGACTAGCGGACAATGAGCAGTTCTTC. The rearrangement uses TRBV20-1 and TRBJ2-1, with TRBD2 matching over 11 bases. The V and J ends lost 8 bases and 5 bases, in that order; junction bases with no gene match: 5. The CDR3 extends over 13 amino acids. Per the germline V gene, CDR1 is DFQATT and CDR2 is SNEGSKA (reference sequence).

CDR3 residues: CASSYSGGSGYEQYF. The DNA of the CDR3 is TGTGCCAGCAGTTACTCAGGGGGGAGCGGGTACGAGCAGTACTTC. This chain joins TRBV6-6 and TRBJ2-7; D might be TRBD1 or TRBD2, each matching 6 bases. The CDR3 runs 15 residues. Trimming stripped 0 bases from V and 4 bases from J, with 13 bases between. Germline lookup yields CDR1 MNHNY and CDR2 SVGAGI (reference sequence).

This clonotype was recorded at least ten times. This chain joins TRBV20-1 and TRBJ2-7; 7 bases line up with TRBD1. This CDR3 has 17 residues. The trim removed 0 bases at V and 3 bases at J, leaving 14 bases unmatched. CDR1 is DFQATT, CDR2 SNEGSKA, per germline (reference sequence). The CDR3 DNA follows: TGCAGTGCTAGAGATCTGGGGGTCCGAGACAGGGTCTACGAGCAGTACTTC. It is translated as CSARDLGVRDRVYEQYF.

This clonotype showed up just a few times. V and J are TRBV12-3 or TRBV12-4 and TRBJ2-3, with 11 bases matching TRBD2. After removal of 6 bases from V and 6 bases from J, the junction contained 14 bases not matched to a gene. The CDR3 extends over 17 amino acids. The CDR3 sequence: CASSKPGLAEIGDTQYF. The CDR3, as DNA: TGTGCCAGCAGCAAACCGGGACTAGCGGAGATTGGCGATACGCAGTATTTT.

This clonotype was recorded many times. The chain joins TRBV7-2 to TRBJ1-1, with D possibly TRBD1 on 5 matching bases. V was clipped by 3 bases and J by 1 base, with 9 bases between them. Looked up from germline, CDR1 is SGHTA and CDR2 is FQGNSA. The length of the CDR3 is 14 residues. The CDR3 DNA reads as TGTGCCAGCAGCTTGATGACAGCGAACACTGAAGCTTTCTTT. This encodes CASSLMTANTEAFF.

This clonotype was observed a handful of times. A read error may explain this, as a much larger clone is one base away. The chain recombines TRBV30 with TRBJ2-1; a possible D gene is TRBD2 (6 bases). CDR3 length equals 15 residues. Trimming took off 3 bases at V and 2 bases at J, with 14 bases between the two ends. The germline CDR1 and CDR2 sequences are GTSNPN and SVGIG (reference sequence). CDR3 protein: CAWSPPGSPYNEQFF. CDR3 in DNA: TGTGCCTGGAGCCCCCCCGGGAGCCCCTACAATGAGCAGTTCTTC.

The chain recombines TRBV6-1 with TRBJ1-4, with 8 bases that match TRBD1. The CDR3 is 14 residues long. Per germline, CDR1 MNHNS and CDR2 SASEGT. V was clipped by 5 bases and J by 7 bases; unmatched bases: 6. CDR3 DNA sequence: TGTGCCAGCAGTCGCCCAACAGGGGGTGAAAAACTGTTTTTT. It is translated as CASSRPTGGEKLFF.

The V gene is TRBV20-1, the J gene TRBJ2-7, with D hard to call. V lost 0 bases, J lost 6 bases, and 6 bases lay in between. Germline V gene data show CDR1 as DFQATT and CDR2 as SNEGSKA (reference sequence). The CDR3 is made up of 11 amino acids. The CDR3 DNA follows: TGCAGTGCTAGAGATGTCCGCGAGCAGTACTTC. Its protein is CSARDVREQYF.

Comment on this clonotype: One end of the junction varies from germline; a read error may be responsible. The chain couples TRBV15 to TRBJ1-5, with D possibly TRBD1 on 6 matching bases. The germline CDR1 and CDR2 sequences are LNHNV and YYDKDF (reference sequence). The CDR3 covers 16 residues. The DNA for the CDR3 is TGTGCCACCAGCGGAGACTTGTACAGGGCCAATCAGCCCCAGCATTTT. Translation: CATSGDLYRANQPQHF.

A remark on this clonotype: A much larger clone sits a single nucleotide away, making a read error possible. The chain joins TRBV29-1 to TRBJ1-2; D may be TRBD1 (5 bases). The CDR3 is 13 residues long. The V gene's germline CDR1 is SQVTM and CDR2 ANQGSEA. Deletions cut 6 bases from V and 5 bases from J, with 16 bases between. The CDR3 loop is CSVATGADYGYTF. The CDR3 DNA reads as TGCAGCGTGGCGACCGGGGCGGATTATGGCTACACCTTC. Using reference TRBV29-1 and TRBJ1-2 for the parts outside the CDR3, the full variable domain is SAVISQKPSRDICQRGTSLTIQCQVDSQVTMMFWYRQQPGQSLTLIATANQGSEATYESGFVIDKFPISRPNLTFSTLTVSNMSPEDSSIYLCSVATGADYGYTFGSGTRLTVV.

The table lists this clonotype with many counts. This chain links TRBV18 with TRBJ2-3; no reliable D call. From germline, CDR1 is KGHSH and CDR2 LQKENI. The germline V and J ends were trimmed by 3 bases and 4 bases, with 8 bases remaining between them. The CDR3 length is 13 residues. The DNA for the CDR3 is TGTGCCAGCTCACCGCTAGACCCAGATACGCAGTATTTT. It is translated as CASSPLDPDTQYF.

This clonotype was found a few times. The J gene is TRBJ2-7, the V gene TRBV7-9; no reliable D call. Trimming cost V 2 bases and J 2 bases, with 7 bases left between them. Germline V gene sequence: CDR1 SEHNR, CDR2 FQNEAQ (reference sequence). CDR3 length: 13 residues. The CDR3 DNA follows: TGTGCCAGCAGCTTACTAGGGACCTACGAGCAGTACTTC. This sequence encodes CASSLLGTYEQYF.

This clonotype was detected many times. In DNA, the CDR3 is TGTGCCAGCTTCTCAGCGGGCCTAAATGAGCAGTTCTTC. Translating gives CASFSAGLNEQFF. The chain is built from TRBV7-9 and TRBJ2-1; the D gene is possibly TRBD2 (6 bases). Trimming pared 8 bases from V and 7 bases from J, leaving 15 bases between. Germline V gene lookup returns CDR1 SEHNR and CDR2 FQNEAQ (reference sequence). This CDR3 has 13 residues. The complete variable domain, with remaining parts taken from reference TRBV7-9 and TRBJ2-1, reads DTGVSQNPRHKITKRGQNVTFRCDPISEHNRLYWYRQTLGQGPEFLTYFQNEAQLEKSRLLSDRFSAERPKGSFSTLEIQRTEQGDSAMYLCASFSAGLNEQFFGPGTRLTVL.

This chain joins TRBV20-1 and TRBJ2-7; 7 bases fit TRBD1. CDR3 length: 18 residues. The germline gives CDR1 DFQATT, CDR2 SNEGSKA (reference sequence). V gave up 1 base and J gave up 7 bases; unmatched junction bases: 22. CDR3 coding DNA: TGCAGTGCTAGAGGTACGGGACAGCTTCTCACCTATACGGGGGAGCAGTACTTC. Its translation: CSARGTGQLLTYTGEQYF.

This clonotype was counted ten times or more. The chain couples TRBV5-1 to TRBJ1-1; TRBD1 is a possible D gene (6 bases). The ends were cut back, 8 bases at V and 2 bases at J, with 19 bases in the middle. Germline V gene lookup returns CDR1 SGHRS and CDR2 YFSETQ. This CDR3 comprises 15 residues. CDR3 loop: CASNKGRTANTEAFF. The CDR3 coding sequence is TGCGCCAGTAATAAGGGTCGGACAGCCAACACTGAAGCTTTCTTT.

This clonotype was detected many times. V gene TRBV5-1 combines with J gene TRBJ2-5, with a tentative D call TRBD1 (6 bases). The V gene's germline CDR1 is SGHRS and CDR2 YFSETQ. The CDR3 runs to 15 residues. Trimming cost V 1 base and J 4 bases, with 14 bases left between them. The CDR3 spells CASSLTGIDGETQYF. The CDR3 bases are TGCGCCAGCAGCTTGACAGGGATTGATGGAGAGACCCAGTACTTC.

The chain uses TRBV19 and TRBJ2-2; D may match TRBD1 or TRBD2 (5 bases each). Germline assignment: CDR1 LNHDA and CDR2 SQIVND (reference sequence). The CDR3 runs 16 residues. Trimming removed 4 bases from V and 7 bases from J, with 19 bases in between. The CDR3 DNA follows: TGTGCCAGTAGTAGACAAGGGGACGCAGTGAACGGGGAGCTGTTTTTT. This codes for CASSRQGDAVNGELFF.

This clonotype has a count of ten or more. The V call is TRBV11-3, the J call TRBJ2-2, with D unresolved. CDR1 is SGHNT, CDR2 YENEEA, per germline. V was cut by 5 bases and J by 7 bases, with 20 bases left in between. The CDR3 consists of 16 residues. Written as DNA, the CDR3 is TGTGCCAGCAGCCCTGGGTACAGCCCAGTTGGCGGGGAGCTGTTTTTT. As protein: CASSPGYSPVGGELFF.

This clonotype was detected a few times. This chain joins TRBV10-3 and TRBJ2-3; 9 bases fit TRBD1. This CDR3 region has 15 residues. Germline V CDR1 and CDR2: ENHRY, SYGVKD. V shed 0 bases, J shed 5 bases, and the junction held 3 bases outside the gene matches. The CDR3 here is CAISESGQGKDTQYF. CDR3 DNA sequence: TGTGCCATCAGTGAGTCGGGACAGGGTAAAGATACGCAGTATTTT.